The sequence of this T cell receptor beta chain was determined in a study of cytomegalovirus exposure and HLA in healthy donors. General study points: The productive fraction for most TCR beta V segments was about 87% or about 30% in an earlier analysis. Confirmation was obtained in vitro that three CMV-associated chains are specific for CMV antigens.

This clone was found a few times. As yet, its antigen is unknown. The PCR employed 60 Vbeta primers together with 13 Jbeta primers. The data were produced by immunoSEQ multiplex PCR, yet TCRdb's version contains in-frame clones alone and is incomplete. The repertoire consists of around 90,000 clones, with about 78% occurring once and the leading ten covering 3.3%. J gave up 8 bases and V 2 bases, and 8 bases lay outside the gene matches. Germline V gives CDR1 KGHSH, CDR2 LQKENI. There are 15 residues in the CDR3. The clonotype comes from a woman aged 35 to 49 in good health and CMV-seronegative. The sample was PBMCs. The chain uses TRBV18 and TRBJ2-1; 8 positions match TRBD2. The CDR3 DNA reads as TGTGCCAGCTCACCAGGGACTAGACGGGGATATGAGCAGTTCTTC. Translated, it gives CASSPGTRRGYEQFF.